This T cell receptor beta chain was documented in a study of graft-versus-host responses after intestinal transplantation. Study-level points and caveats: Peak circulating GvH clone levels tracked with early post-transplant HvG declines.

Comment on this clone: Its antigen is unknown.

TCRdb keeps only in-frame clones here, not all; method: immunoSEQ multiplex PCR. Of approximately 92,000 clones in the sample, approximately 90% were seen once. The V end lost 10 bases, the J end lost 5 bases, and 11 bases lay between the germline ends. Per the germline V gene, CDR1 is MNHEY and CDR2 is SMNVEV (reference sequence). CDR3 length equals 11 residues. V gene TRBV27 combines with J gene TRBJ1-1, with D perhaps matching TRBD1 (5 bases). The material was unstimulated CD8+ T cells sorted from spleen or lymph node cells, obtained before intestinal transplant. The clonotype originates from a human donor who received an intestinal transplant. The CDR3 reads CATGWGTEAFF. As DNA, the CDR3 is TGTGCCACCGGTTGGGGGACTGAAGCTTTCTTT.